The clone carrying this T cell receptor (beta chain) appeared a few times. The target antigen is unknown. Over 18 months, lack of ophthalmopathy progression marked Graves' hyperthyroidism as stable. Diagnosis relied on clinical symptoms, serum thyroxine and TRAb, thyroid ultrasound and orbital computed tomography. The data were obtained in a study of T cells in Graves' hyperthyroidism and ophthalmopathy. Study results and limitations: The blood repertoire included most of the expanded thyroid clonotypes above 0.001.

RNA transcripts were the template for amplifying TCR beta CDR3 regions. HTBI primers were employed in a first-round RT-PCR of the TCR CDR3. MiXCR, run by TCRdb on the multiplex PCR reads, gives a single entry per CDR3 protein. Altogether around 720,000 distinct CDR3 sequences are present, under 45% being singletons, with the ten largest covering about a third. The CDR3 is 14 residues long. Trimming shortened V by 4 bases and J by 2 bases, and 11 bases separated the two germline ends. The gene calls are TRBV12-3 or TRBV12-4 and TRBJ1-2; perhaps TRBD1 as D (5 bases). This clonotype was sampled from a woman between 40 and 55 years old with Graves' hyperthyroidism. The specimen was blood. The DNA for the CDR3 is TGTGCCAGCAGTTACACGGGACGGAACTATGGCTACACCTTC. Protein product: CASSYTGRNYGYTF.